This TCR beta chain comes out of a study of spatial heterogeneity in lung cancer. This clonotype was picked up a small number of times. As yet, its antigen is unknown. Study-level findings and limits: The study found ubiquitous expanded tumor TCRs in blood more at resection than follow-up.

TCRdb re-derived calls from the 5' RACE reads in MiXCR, one entry per CDR3 protein. In the table there are about 85,000 distinct CDR3 sequences, about a fifth of which are singletons. Time point denoted: sample taken at primary tumor resection. The authors sequenced whole RNA from tumor, nontumor lung or frozen PBMC without sorting. A total of approximately 75 untreated early-stage non-small cell lung cancer patients served as donors. The sequence was obtained from a male donor with early-stage non-small cell lung cancer. Sequences were derived from PBMCs, sampled at surgery.

CDR3 loop: CASSPAKETQYF. The CDR3 nucleotides read TGTGCCAGCTCACCAGCAAAAGAGACCCAGTACTTC. The chain links TRBV18 to TRBJ2-5; no clear D gene. This CDR3 spans 12 amino acids. Germline V gene sequence: CDR1 KGHSH, CDR2 LQKENI. Deletions cut 2 bases from V and 3 bases from J, with 4 bases between. Full variable domain (outside the CDR3, taken from reference TRBV18 and TRBJ2-5): NAGVMQNPRHLVRRRGQEARLRCSPMKGHSHVYWYRQLPEEGLKFMVYLQKENIIDESGMPKERFSAEFPKEGPSILRIQQVVRGDSAAYFCASSPAKETQYFGPGTRLLVL.